This T cell receptor (beta chain) was recovered during a study of early T cells in non-severe SARS-CoV-2 infection. Study background: It was bulk RNA from unsorted whole blood that was sequenced, and the chains were unpaired. The study, taken as a whole, reports: VDJdb-based annotation leaned toward anti-spike CD8 responses and missed private and CD4 specificities.

V was trimmed by 5 bases and J by 9 bases, leaving 15 bases between them. The CDR3 extends over 13 amino acids. This clonotype has at least ten counts. The antigen is undetermined. Molecules of cDNA were individually given unique molecular identifiers that were attached to them. Each CDR3 protein gets one entry after TCRdb re-called the 5' RACE reads with MiXCR. The table includes tens of thousands of distinct CDR3 sequences, roughly 14% detected once. Sequencing was performed on whole blood, taken at baseline. The TCR comes from an adult who was a healthcare worker with PCR-confirmed SARS-CoV-2 infection or an uninfected control (not recorded which). The chain employs TRBV12-3 or TRBV12-4 and TRBJ2-3; D gene unclear. The CDR3 DNA follows: TGTGCCAGCAGTCCTCGGGCCCCAGTCACGCAGTATTTT. Translation: CASSPRAPVTQYF.